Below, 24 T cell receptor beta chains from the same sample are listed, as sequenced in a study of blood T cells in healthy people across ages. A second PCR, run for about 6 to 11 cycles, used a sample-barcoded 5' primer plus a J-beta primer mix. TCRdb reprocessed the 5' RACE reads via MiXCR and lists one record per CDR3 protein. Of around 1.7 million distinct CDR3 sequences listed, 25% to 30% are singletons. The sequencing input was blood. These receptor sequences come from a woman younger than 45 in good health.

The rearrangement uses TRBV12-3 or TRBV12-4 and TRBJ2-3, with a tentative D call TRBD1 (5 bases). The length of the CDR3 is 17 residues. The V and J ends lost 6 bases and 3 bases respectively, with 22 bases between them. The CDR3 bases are TGTGCCAGCAGCTTATATCACCTCAGGGTCTCGACAGATACGCAGTATTTT. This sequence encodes CASSLYHLRVSTDTQYF.

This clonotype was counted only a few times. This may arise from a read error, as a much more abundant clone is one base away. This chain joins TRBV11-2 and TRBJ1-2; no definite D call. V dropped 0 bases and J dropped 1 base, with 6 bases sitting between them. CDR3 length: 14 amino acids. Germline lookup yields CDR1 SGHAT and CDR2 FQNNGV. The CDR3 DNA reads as TGTGCCAGCAGCTTAGAGTCCCTTAACTATGGCTACACCTTC. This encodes CASSLESLNYGYTF.

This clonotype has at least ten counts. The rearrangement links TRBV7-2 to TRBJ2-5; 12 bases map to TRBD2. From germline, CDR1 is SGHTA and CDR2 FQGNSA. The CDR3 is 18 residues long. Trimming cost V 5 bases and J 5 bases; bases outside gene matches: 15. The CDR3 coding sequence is TGTGCCAGCAGCCCAGGGGCTAGCGGGAGGGCCTCGGTGGAGACCCAGTACTTC. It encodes CASSPGASGRASVETQYF.

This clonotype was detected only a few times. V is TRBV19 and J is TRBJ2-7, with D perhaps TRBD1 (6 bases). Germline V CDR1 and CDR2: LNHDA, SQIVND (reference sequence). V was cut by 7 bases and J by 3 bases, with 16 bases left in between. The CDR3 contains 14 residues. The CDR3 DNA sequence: TGTGCCAGTACCGGGGACAATATAGGCTACGAGCAGTACTTC. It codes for CASTGDNIGYEQYF.

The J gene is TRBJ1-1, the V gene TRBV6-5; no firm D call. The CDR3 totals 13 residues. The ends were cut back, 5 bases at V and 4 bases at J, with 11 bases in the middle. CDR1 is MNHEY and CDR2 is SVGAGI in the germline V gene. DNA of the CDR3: TGTGCCAGCAGTATCACAGTTTCCACTGAAGCTTTCTTT. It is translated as CASSITVSTEAFF.

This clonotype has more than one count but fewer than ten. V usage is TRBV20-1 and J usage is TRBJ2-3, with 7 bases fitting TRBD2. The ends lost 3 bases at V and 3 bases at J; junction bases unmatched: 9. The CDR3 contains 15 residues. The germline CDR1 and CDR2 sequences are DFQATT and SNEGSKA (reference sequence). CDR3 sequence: CSARFRDGGTDTQYF. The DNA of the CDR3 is TGCAGTGCTAGGTTTCGGGACGGGGGGACAGATACGCAGTATTTT.

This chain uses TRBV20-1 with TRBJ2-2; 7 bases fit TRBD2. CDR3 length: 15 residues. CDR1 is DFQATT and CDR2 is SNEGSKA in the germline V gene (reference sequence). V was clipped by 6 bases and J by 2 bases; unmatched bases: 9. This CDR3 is CSAREMSANTGELFF. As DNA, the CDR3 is TGCAGTGCGCGGGAGATGAGCGCAAACACCGGGGAGCTGTTTTTT.

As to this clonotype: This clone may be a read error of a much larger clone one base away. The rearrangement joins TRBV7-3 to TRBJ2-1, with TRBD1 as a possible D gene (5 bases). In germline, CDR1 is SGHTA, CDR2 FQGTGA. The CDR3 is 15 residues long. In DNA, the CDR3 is TGTACCAGCAGCTTAGGGGCAGGGTATGACAATGAGCAGTTCTTC. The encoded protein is CTSSLGAGYDNEQFF.

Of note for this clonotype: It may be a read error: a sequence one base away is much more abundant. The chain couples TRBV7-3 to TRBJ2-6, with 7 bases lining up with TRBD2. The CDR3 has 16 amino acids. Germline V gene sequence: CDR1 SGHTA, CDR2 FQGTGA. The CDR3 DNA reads TGTGCCGGCAGCTTAGGGCGGGGGACCGGGGCCAACGTCCTGACTTTC. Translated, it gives CAGSLGRGTGANVLTF.

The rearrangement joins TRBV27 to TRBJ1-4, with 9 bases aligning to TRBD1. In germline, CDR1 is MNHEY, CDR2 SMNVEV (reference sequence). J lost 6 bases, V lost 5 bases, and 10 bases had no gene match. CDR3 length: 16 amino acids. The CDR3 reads CASSTYRGRKDEKLFF. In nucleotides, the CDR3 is TGTGCCAGCAGTACATACAGGGGGCGGAAGGATGAAAAACTGTTTTTT.

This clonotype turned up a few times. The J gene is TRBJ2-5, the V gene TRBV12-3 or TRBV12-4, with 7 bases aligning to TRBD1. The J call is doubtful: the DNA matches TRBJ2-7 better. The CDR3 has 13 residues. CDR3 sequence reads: CASTWRTGVEQYF. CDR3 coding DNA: TGTGCCAGCACTTGGCGAACAGGGGTCGAGCAGTACTTC.

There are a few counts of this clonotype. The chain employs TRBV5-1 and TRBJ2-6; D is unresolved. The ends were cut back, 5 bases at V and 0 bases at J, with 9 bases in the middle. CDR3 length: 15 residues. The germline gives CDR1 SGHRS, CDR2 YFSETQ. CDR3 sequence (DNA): TGCGCCAGCAGGGCTACAGCCTCTGGGGCCAACGTCCTGACTTTC. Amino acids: CASRATASGANVLTF.

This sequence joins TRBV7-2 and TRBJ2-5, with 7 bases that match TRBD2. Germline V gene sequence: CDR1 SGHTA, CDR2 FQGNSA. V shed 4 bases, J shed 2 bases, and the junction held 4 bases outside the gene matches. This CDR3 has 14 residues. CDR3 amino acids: CASSWTRGQETQYF. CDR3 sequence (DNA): TGTGCCAGCAGCTGGACTAGAGGACAAGAGACCCAGTACTTC. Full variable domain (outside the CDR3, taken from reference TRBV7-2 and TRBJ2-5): GAGVSQSPSNKVTEKGKDVELRCDPISGHTALYWYRQSLGQGLEFLIYFQGNSAPDKSGLPSDRFSAERTGGSVSTLTIQRTQQEDSAVYLCASSWTRGQETQYFGPGTRLLVL.

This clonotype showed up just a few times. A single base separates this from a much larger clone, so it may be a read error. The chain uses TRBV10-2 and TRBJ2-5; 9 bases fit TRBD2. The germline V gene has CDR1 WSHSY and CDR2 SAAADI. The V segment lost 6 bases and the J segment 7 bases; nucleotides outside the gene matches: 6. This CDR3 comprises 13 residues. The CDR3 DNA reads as TGCGCCAGCAGGGCTAGCGGGGAGGTGACCCAGTACTTC. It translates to CASRASGEVTQYF.

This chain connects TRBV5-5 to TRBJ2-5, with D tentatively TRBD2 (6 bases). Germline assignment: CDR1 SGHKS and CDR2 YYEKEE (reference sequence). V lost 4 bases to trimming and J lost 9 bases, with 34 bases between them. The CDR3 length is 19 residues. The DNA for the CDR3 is TGTGCCAGCAGCCCTCCCCCTGGGGAGGTAGCCGGAGAACTGGAGGCCCAGTACTTC. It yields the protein CASSPPPGEVAGELEAQYF.

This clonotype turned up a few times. The CDR3 DNA reads as TGCGCCAGCAGCTTGGCCGCGCGGAGCTCCTACAATGAGCAGTTCTTC. It yields the protein CASSLAARSSYNEQFF. The chain combines TRBV5-1 with TRBJ2-1; D unresolved. The V end was cut by 0 bases, the J end by 0 bases, with 10 bases between. The CDR3 loop spans 16 amino acids. Germline CDR1 SGHRS, CDR2 YFSETQ.

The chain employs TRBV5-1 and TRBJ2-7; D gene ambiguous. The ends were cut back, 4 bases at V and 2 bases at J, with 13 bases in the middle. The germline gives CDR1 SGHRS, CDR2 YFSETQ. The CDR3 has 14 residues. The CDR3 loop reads CASSPVELPYEQYF. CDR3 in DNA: TGCGCCAGCAGCCCCGTTGAACTACCCTACGAGCAGTACTTC. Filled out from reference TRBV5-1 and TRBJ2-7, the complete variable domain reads KAGVTQTPRYLIKTRGQQVTLSCSPISGHRSVSWYQQTPGQGLQFLFEYFSETQRNKGNFPGRFSGRQFSNSRSEMNVSTLELGDSALYLCASSPVELPYEQYFGPGTRLTVT.

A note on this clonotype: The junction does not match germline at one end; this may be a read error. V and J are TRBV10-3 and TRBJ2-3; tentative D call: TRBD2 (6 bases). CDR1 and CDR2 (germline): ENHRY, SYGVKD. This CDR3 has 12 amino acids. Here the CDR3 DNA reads TGTGCCATCATTGAGGACGGAGGGACGCAGTATTTT. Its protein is CAIIEDGGTQYF.

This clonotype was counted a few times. The CDR3 nucleotides read TGTGCCATCAGTGAATCTACCGTCTACAATGAGCAGTTCTTC. This sequence encodes CAISESTVYNEQFF. The gene calls are TRBV10-3 and TRBJ2-1; D is undetermined. V lost 3 bases to trimming and J lost 3 bases, with 9 bases between them. Germline assignment: CDR1 ENHRY and CDR2 SYGVKD. This CDR3 is built from 14 residues.

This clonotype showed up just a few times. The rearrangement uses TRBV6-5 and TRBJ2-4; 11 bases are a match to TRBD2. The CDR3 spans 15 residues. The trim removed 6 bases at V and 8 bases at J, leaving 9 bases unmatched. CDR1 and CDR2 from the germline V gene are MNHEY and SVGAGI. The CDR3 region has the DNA TGTGCCAGCAGAACCTTTAGCGGGGGGGGGGACATTCAGTACTTC. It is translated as CASRTFSGGGDIQYF.

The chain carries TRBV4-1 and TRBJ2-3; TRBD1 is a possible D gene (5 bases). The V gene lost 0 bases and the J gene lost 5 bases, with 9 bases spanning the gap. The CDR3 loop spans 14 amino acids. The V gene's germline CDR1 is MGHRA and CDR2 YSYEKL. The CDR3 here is CASSQDPQGDTQYF. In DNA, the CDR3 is TGCGCCAGCAGCCAAGATCCCCAGGGAGATACGCAGTATTTT.

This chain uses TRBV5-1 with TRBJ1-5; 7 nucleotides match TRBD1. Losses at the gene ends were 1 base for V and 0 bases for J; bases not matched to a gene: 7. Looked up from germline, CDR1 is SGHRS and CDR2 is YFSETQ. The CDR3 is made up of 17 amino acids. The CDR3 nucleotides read TGCGCCAGCAGCTTGAAGGGGACAGATTATAGCAATCAGCCCCAGCATTTT. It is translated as CASSLKGTDYSNQPQHF.

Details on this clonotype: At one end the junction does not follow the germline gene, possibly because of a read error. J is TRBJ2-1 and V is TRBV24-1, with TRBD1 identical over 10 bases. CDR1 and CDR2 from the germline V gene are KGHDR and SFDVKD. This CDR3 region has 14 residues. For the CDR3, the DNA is TGTGCCACCGAAGCAGGGACAGGGGTCGGTGAGCGGTTCTTC. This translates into CATEAGTGVGERFF.

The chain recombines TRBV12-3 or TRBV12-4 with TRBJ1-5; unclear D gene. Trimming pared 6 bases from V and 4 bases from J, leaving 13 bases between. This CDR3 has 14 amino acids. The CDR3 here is CASRQTGSNQPQHF. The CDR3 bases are TGTGCCAGCAGGCAGACCGGGAGTAATCAGCCCCAGCATTTT.